One and the same sample provided the 29 T cell receptor beta chains below, sequenced in a study of T-cell reconstitution after alpha-beta-depleted transplantation in children. The TCRbeta library incorporated unique molecular identifiers. TCRdb reprocessed the PCR reads via MiXCR and lists one record per CDR3 protein. The sample lists hundreds of thousands of distinct CDR3 sequences, around 17% seen once, with roughly 5% in the top ten. The source was PBMCs, mostly from graft donor cells, collected 360 days after TCRalphabeta/CD19-depleted stem cell transplant. These receptors were taken from a male patient younger than 18 who had a stem cell transplant for acute lymphoblastic leukemia, so the T cells may come from the graft donor.

The chain has TRBV7-9 and TRBJ2-2; D gene unclear. V lost 0 bases and J 2 bases, leaving 10 bases between the germline ends. Germline CDR1 SEHNR, CDR2 FQNEAQ (reference sequence). The CDR3 sequence is 16 residues long. The CDR3 DNA is TGTGCCAGCAGCTTAGCGCAGGCTTATAACACCGGGGAGCTGTTTTTT. Amino acid sequence: CASSLAQAYNTGELFF.

This clonotype was seen repeatedly, ten times or more. V is TRBV9 and J is TRBJ2-7; D perhaps matches TRBD1 (7 bases). Between the trimmed V and J ends, which lost 1 base and 6 bases, there was a span of 17 bases. Germline V gene lookup returns CDR1 SGDLS and CDR2 YYNGEE. The CDR3 has 15 residues. CDR3 protein: CASSVTQGGPGEQYF. CDR3 coding DNA: TGTGCCAGCAGCGTAACCCAGGGGGGCCCGGGCGAGCAGTACTTC.

This clonotype was detected only a few times. CDR3 protein: CAISESSVSPYEQYF. The CDR3, as DNA: TGTGCCATCAGTGAGTCATCGGTCAGCCCCTACGAGCAGTACTTC. This chain joins TRBV10-3 and TRBJ2-7, with D hard to call. Germline V CDR1 and CDR2: ENHRY, SYGVKD. V was cut by 0 bases and J by 2 bases, with 11 bases left in between. The CDR3 covers 15 residues.

The J gene is TRBJ2-1, the V gene TRBV7-9, with 7 bases aligning to TRBD2. Trimming cost V 1 base and J 6 bases; bases outside gene matches: 6. The V gene's germline CDR1 is SEHNR and CDR2 FQNEAQ (reference sequence). The CDR3 extends over 15 amino acids. CDR3 amino acids: CASSLGGSLLNEQFF. CDR3 in DNA: TGTGCCAGCAGCTTAGGCGGGAGCCTTCTCAATGAGCAGTTCTTC. The full variable domain, in which reference TRBV7-9 and TRBJ2-1 provide the parts outside the CDR3, is DTGVSQNPRHKITKRGQNVTFRCDPISEHNRLYWYRQTLGQGPEFLTYFQNEAQLEKSRLLSDRFSAERPKGSFSTLEIQRTEQGDSAMYLCASSLGGSLLNEQFFGPGTRLTVL.

The chain uses TRBV12-3 or TRBV12-4 and TRBJ1-1; perhaps TRBD1 as D (6 bases). The CDR3 sequence is 16 residues long. With 3 bases removed from V and 4 bases from J, the gap between germline ends came to 18 bases. CDR3 amino acids: CASSFPLRRGATEAFF. CDR3 nucleotide sequence: TGTGCCAGCAGTTTCCCTCTCCGGAGGGGGGCCACTGAAGCTTTCTTT.

V is TRBV29-1 and J is TRBJ2-3; 8 bases fit TRBD1. There are 12 residues in the CDR3. J was trimmed by 4 bases and V by 7 bases; bases with no gene match: 4. Per the germline V gene, CDR1 is SQVTM and CDR2 is ANQGSEA. DNA of the CDR3: TGCAGCGGATGGACAGGGTCAGATACGCAGTATTTT. Amino acid sequence: CSGWTGSDTQYF.

This chain joins TRBV19 and TRBJ1-2, with 7 bases matching TRBD1. The ends lost 10 bases at V and 4 bases at J; junction bases unmatched: 12. The CDR3 spans 14 residues. Germline assignment: CDR1 LNHDA and CDR2 SQIVND (reference sequence). The CDR3 coding sequence is TGTGCCACCTACGACAGGGACTCGTCCTATGGCTACACCTTC. It specifies CATYDRDSSYGYTF.

This clonotype was observed a handful of times. The chain uses TRBV14 and TRBJ1-6; maybe TRBD1 (5 bases). Germline V gene sequence: CDR1 SGHDN, CDR2 FVKESK. Between the trimmed V and J ends, which lost 0 bases and 10 bases, there was a span of 25 bases. The CDR3 is made up of 19 amino acids. CDR3 region: CASSQDWGTEGVRMSPLHF. Here the CDR3 DNA reads TGTGCCAGCAGCCAAGACTGGGGGACCGAGGGAGTACGAATGTCACCCCTCCACTTT.

This clonotype was seen only a few times. CDR3 nucleotide sequence: TGCGCCAGCAGCTTGGCGGGAGCGGCCAAAAACATTCAGTACTTC. It translates to CASSLAGAAKNIQYF. The rearrangement joins TRBV5-1 to TRBJ2-4; TRBD2 is a possible D gene (6 bases). The CDR3 length is 15 residues. Trimming pared 0 bases from V and 1 base from J, leaving 8 bases between. Germline CDR1 SGHRS, CDR2 YFSETQ.

This clonotype has a handful of counts. V and J are TRBV28 and TRBJ1-1; TRBD1 is a possible D gene (6 bases). The CDR3 totals 15 residues. In germline, CDR1 is MDHEN, CDR2 SYDVKM. The V end was cut by 5 bases, the J end by 7 bases, with 20 bases between. CDR3 in DNA: TGTGCCAGCAGTCCCAAGGGGGGGATTCTCATTGAAGCTTTCTTT. It is translated as CASSPKGGILIEAFF.

At least ten counts were recorded for this clonotype. This sequence joins TRBV11-3 and TRBJ2-1; D call uncertain. This CDR3 has 13 residues. Per the germline V gene, CDR1 is SGHNT and CDR2 is YENEEA. The V end lost 0 bases, the J end lost 8 bases, and 8 bases lay between the germline ends. As DNA, the CDR3 is TGTGCCAGCAGCTTAGACCTCAGAGATGAGCAGTTCTTC. Residues: CASSLDLRDEQFF.

This chain links TRBV5-1 with TRBJ1-2, with 8 bases aligning to TRBD1. There are 13 residues in the CDR3. V was pared by 4 bases and J by 7 bases, with 6 bases of the junction left unmatched. In germline, CDR1 is SGHRS, CDR2 YFSETQ. The CDR3 here is CASSVDTGGGYTF. Here the CDR3 DNA reads TGCGCCAGCAGCGTGGACACAGGGGGTGGCTACACCTTC.

The J gene is TRBJ2-1, the V gene TRBV12-3 or TRBV12-4; 10 bases map to TRBD2. The CDR3 runs 19 residues. Trimming cost V 2 bases and J 3 bases; bases outside gene matches: 13. The chain's CDR3 is CASSLSGRARLGYYNEQFF. The DNA for the CDR3 is TGTGCCAGCAGTTTAAGCGGGAGGGCCAGATTAGGGTACTACAATGAGCAGTTCTTC.

The chain uses TRBV20-1 and TRBJ1-3; tentatively, D is TRBD1 (6 bases). In germline, CDR1 is DFQATT, CDR2 SNEGSKA (reference sequence). V was cut by 0 bases and J by 2 bases, with 11 bases left in between. The CDR3 is made up of 15 amino acids. The CDR3 bases are TGCAGTGCTAGAGATGCCAGGGGAACTGGAAACACCATATATTTT. Protein product: CSARDARGTGNTIYF.

The V gene is TRBV16, the J gene TRBJ1-2, with a possible D match to TRBD1 (6 bases). This CDR3 contains 14 residues. CDR1 is KGHSY, CDR2 FQNENV, per germline. Trimming removed 2 bases at V and 11 bases at J, with 18 bases between. The CDR3 DNA reads as TGTGCCAGCAGCCAAAGGACAGTGGGCATTAGGTACACCTTC. Translation gives CASSQRTVGIRYTF.

CDR3 residues: CASSLTSIYEQYF. The CDR3 DNA reads as TGCGCCAGCAGCCTGACTAGCATCTACGAGCAGTACTTC. The genes are TRBV5-1 and TRBJ2-7; TRBD2 matches at 7 bases. Germline V CDR1 and CDR2: SGHRS, YFSETQ. This CDR3 is 13 amino acids long. The junction had 4 bases not matched to a gene; V was cut back by 4 bases and J by 3 bases. The full variable domain, its missing parts supplied by reference TRBV5-1 and TRBJ2-7, is KAGVTQTPRYLIKTRGQQVTLSCSPISGHRSVSWYQQTPGQGLQFLFEYFSETQRNKGNFPGRFSGRQFSNSRSEMNVSTLELGDSALYLCASSLTSIYEQYFGPGTRLTVT.

This clonotype was found many times. This sequence joins TRBV6-5 and TRBJ2-1; D possibly uses TRBD1 or TRBD2 (5 bases each). Looked up from germline, CDR1 is MNHEY and CDR2 is SVGAGI. The CDR3 is 17 amino acids. Deletions cut 6 bases from V and 3 bases from J, with 21 bases between. The chain's CDR3 is CASSRPGTQSFYNEQFF. The CDR3 DNA sequence: TGTGCCAGCAGCCGTCCCGGGACCCAGAGCTTCTACAATGAGCAGTTCTTC.

J is TRBJ2-1 and V is TRBV12-3 or TRBV12-4; 10 positions agree with TRBD2. Unmatched junction bases numbered 5, after V lost 7 bases and J lost 2 bases. There are 15 residues in the CDR3. CDR3 in DNA: TGTGCCAGCACCCGAGCGGGAGGGCCCTACAATGAGCAGTTCTTC. As protein: CASTRAGGPYNEQFF.

The chain carries TRBV7-2 and TRBJ1-5, with a possible D match to TRBD1 (6 bases). V was trimmed by 1 base and J by 7 bases, leaving 14 bases between them. The CDR3 runs to 15 residues. Per the germline V gene, CDR1 is SGHTA and CDR2 is FQGNSA. The CDR3 DNA is TGTGCCAGCAGCTTAGAAGTGGGGGGCGGACAGCCCCAGCATTTT. Amino acids: CASSLEVGGGQPQHF.

The chain couples TRBV9 to TRBJ2-1; the match to TRBD2 covers 7 bases. The V and J ends lost 1 base and 8 bases, in that order; junction bases with no gene match: 15. In germline, CDR1 is SGDLS, CDR2 YYNGEE. The CDR3 spans 17 residues. The CDR3 DNA reads TGTGCCAGCAGCGTACACACTAGCGAGAGGGTTCAGGATGAGCAGTTCTTC. Protein sequence: CASSVHTSERVQDEQFF.

There are a few counts of this clonotype. The chain couples TRBV9 to TRBJ2-1; 8 nucleotides line up with TRBD2. The CDR3 extends over 16 amino acids. Looked up from germline, CDR1 is SGDLS and CDR2 is YYNGEE. The ends lost 4 bases at V and 10 bases at J; junction bases unmatched: 16. CDR3 nucleotide sequence: TGTGCCAGCAGCCCTCGCCTCGCGGGAGGTCGGGGGGAGCAGTTCTTC. This encodes CASSPRLAGGRGEQFF.

The rearrangement joins TRBV7-8 to TRBJ1-1; no clear D gene. Trimming removed 10 bases at V and 0 bases at J, with 18 bases between. The CDR3 runs 15 residues. CDR1 is SGHVS and CDR2 is FQNEAQ in the germline V gene. CDR3 sequence: CATHKDGRVNTEAFF. The CDR3 DNA sequence: TGTGCCACTCATAAAGACGGCCGGGTGAACACTGAAGCTTTCTTT.

The table lists this clonotype with many counts. As DNA, the CDR3 is TGCAGTGCTAGAGATCGGCCTAGCGGGCGTGGTGAGCAGTTCTTC. It translates to CSARDRPSGRGEQFF. The V and J genes are TRBV20-1 and TRBJ2-1, with TRBD2 matching over 8 bases. Losses at the gene ends were 0 bases for V and 9 bases for J; bases not matched to a gene: 10. Germline loops: CDR1 DFQATT, CDR2 SNEGSKA (reference sequence). This CDR3 comprises 15 residues.

There are a few counts of this clonotype. This chain connects TRBV7-3 to TRBJ2-7; maybe TRBD1 (5 bases). The CDR3 runs 15 residues. Germline-derived CDR1 and CDR2 are SGHTA and FQGTGA. V was clipped by 1 base and J by 5 bases, with 15 bases between them. CDR3 nucleotides: TGTGCCAGCAGCTTAAAGGGCCATTTAGGGGACGAGCAGTACTTC. Protein sequence: CASSLKGHLGDEQYF.

This clonotype occurred a few times. This rearrangement joins TRBV4-2 to TRBJ2-1, with D perhaps matching TRBD1 (6 bases). CDR3 size: 14 residues. Germline V gene data show CDR1 as LGHNA and CDR2 as YNFKEQ. The V end was cut by 2 bases, the J end by 10 bases, with 15 bases between. CDR3 sequence reads: CASSQPTRGREQFF. The CDR3 DNA reads as TGTGCCAGCAGCCAACCAACCAGGGGAAGGGAGCAGTTCTTC.

The chain joins TRBV24-1 to TRBJ2-5; no firm D call. Germline V gene lookup returns CDR1 KGHDR and CDR2 SFDVKD. Trimming took off 4 bases at V and 7 bases at J, with 9 bases between the two ends. The CDR3 has 12 residues. CDR3 amino acids: CATSDQRGTQYF. CDR3 nucleotide sequence: TGTGCCACCAGTGACCAGCGTGGGACCCAGTACTTC.

This clonotype appeared a few times. The chain joins TRBV13 to TRBJ2-5; TRBD1 matches at 7 bases. V was clipped by 7 bases and J by 4 bases; unmatched bases: 6. There are 13 residues in the CDR3. Looked up from germline, CDR1 is PRHDT and CDR2 is FYEKMQ (reference sequence). The CDR3 nucleotides read TGTGCCAGCACTTCAGGGGGACGAGAGACCCAGTACTTC. This encodes CASTSGGRETQYF.

The genes are TRBV7-9 and TRBJ1-5, with 8 bases that match TRBD1. Trimming removed 4 bases from V and 4 bases from J; junction bases left unmatched: 9. Germline CDR1 SEHNR, CDR2 FQNEAQ (reference sequence). The CDR3 has 16 residues. CDR3 coding DNA: TGTGCCAGCAGCTACGGACAGGGAATATCAAATCAGCCCCAGCATTTT. Translated, it gives CASSYGQGISNQPQHF. Filled out from reference TRBV7-9 and TRBJ1-5, the complete variable domain reads DTGVSQNPRHKITKRGQNVTFRCDPISEHNRLYWYRQTLGQGPEFLTYFQNEAQLEKSRLLSDRFSAERPKGSFSTLEIQRTEQGDSAMYLCASSYGQGISNQPQHFGDGTRLSIL.

This chain links TRBV5-1 with TRBJ2-4; D is possibly TRBD1 or TRBD2 (5 bases each). CDR1 and CDR2 from the germline V gene are SGHRS and YFSETQ. V dropped 0 bases and J dropped 4 bases, with 11 bases sitting between them. This CDR3 comprises 15 residues. The CDR3 reads CASSLDGDGKNIQYF. In DNA form, the CDR3 reads TGCGCCAGCAGCTTGGATGGGGACGGAAAAAACATTCAGTACTTC.